These T cell receptor beta chains were read from a single sample in a study of shared clonotypes between healthy human individuals. The repertoire was sequenced with immunoSEQ multiplex PCR; TCRdb's copy has only in-frame clones and lacks some. The sample consists of about 2.3 million clones, 85% to 95% of them appearing once. Sequences were obtained from naive CD4+ T cells from PBMCs. The receptor set was obtained from a man aged 18 to 29 in good health. Some clones in this sample may be carry-over from other donors' samples. Each CDR3 is given with its conserved first and last residue. D genes are given only for firm matches. Clone sizes are given selectively: once, few, many, or a class where the clone is expanded.

v_call	d_call	clone_size	j_call	cdr3_aa	cdr3_nt
TRBV5-1	TRBD2	NA	TRBJ2-2	CASSLLAGEVGELFF	TGCGCCAGCAGCTTACTAGCGGGAGAGGTCGGGGAGCTGTTTTTT
TRBV7-8	NA	NA	TRBJ2-1	CASSYRQLNNEQFF	TGTGCCAGCAGCTACCGACAGCTCAACAATGAGCAGTTCTTC
TRBV15	NA	NA	TRBJ2-1	CATSRGLQMGSSYNEQFF	TGTGCCACCAGCAGGGGTCTACAGATGGGGAGCTCCTACAATGAGCAGTTCTTC
TRBV5-5	NA	NA	TRBJ2-7	CASSFAGSPLSSYEQYF	TGTGCCAGCAGCTTCGCTGGAAGCCCCCTCTCCTCCTACGAGCAGTACTTC
TRBV27	TRBD1	NA	TRBJ1-1	CASSLSRTGDPEAFF	TGTGCCAGCAGTTTATCCCGGACAGGGGACCCTGAAGCTTTCTTT
TRBV28	NA	NA	TRBJ2-1	CASSLWREATRNEQFF	TGTGCCAGCAGTCTCTGGCGGGAAGCCACCCGCAATGAGCAGTTCTTC
TRBV7-3	TRBD1	once	TRBJ2-3	CASSVDRGGTDTQYF	TGTGCCAGCAGCGTAGACAGGGGGGGCACAGATACGCAGTATTTT
TRBV15	TRBD1	NA	TRBJ2-1	CATSRTGARAYEQFF	TGTGCCACCAGCAGAACAGGGGCGAGGGCCTATGAGCAGTTCTTC
TRBV5-6	NA	NA	TRBJ1-1	CASSLVAGEAFF	TGTGCCAGCAGCTTGGTGGCAGGTGAAGCTTTCTTT
TRBV6-6	TRBD2	NA	TRBJ2-1	CASHFAGEYNEQFF	TGTGCCAGCCATTTTGCGGGGGAATACAATGAGCAGTTCTTC
TRBV4-2	NA	NA	TRBJ2-1	CASSRPGSSLRQFF	TGTGCCAGCAGCCGACCCGGGTCCTCCTTACGGCAGTTCTTC